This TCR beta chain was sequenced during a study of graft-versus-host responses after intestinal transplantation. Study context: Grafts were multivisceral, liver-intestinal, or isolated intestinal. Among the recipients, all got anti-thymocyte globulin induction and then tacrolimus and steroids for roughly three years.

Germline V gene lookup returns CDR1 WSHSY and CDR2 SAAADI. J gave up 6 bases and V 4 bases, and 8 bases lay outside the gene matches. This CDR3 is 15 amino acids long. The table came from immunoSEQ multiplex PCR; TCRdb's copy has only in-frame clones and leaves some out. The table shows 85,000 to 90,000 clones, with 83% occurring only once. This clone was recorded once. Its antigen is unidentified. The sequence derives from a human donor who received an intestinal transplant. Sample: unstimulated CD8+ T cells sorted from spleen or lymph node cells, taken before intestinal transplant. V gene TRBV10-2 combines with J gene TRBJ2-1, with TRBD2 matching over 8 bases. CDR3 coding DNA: TGCGCCAGCAGTGGTCTACGGGAGGGGTCCAATGAGCAGTTCTTC. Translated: CASSGLREGSNEQFF.